Listed here are 7 T cell receptor beta chains from one sample, sequenced in a study of shared clonotypes between healthy human individuals. Profiled with immunoSEQ multiplex PCR; TCRdb holds only in-frame clones, not every one. The table has about 580,000 clones, about 98% seen once. Naive-designated CD8 cells lacked CD45RO, were positively enriched for CCR7, and omitted terminally differentiated effector memory CD45RA+ cells. The sample consisted of naive CD8+ T cells sorted from blood. The receptors shown here come from a man aged 30 to 45 in good health.

As for this clone: Other DNA sequences within the sample encode an identical CDR3. CDR3: CASSRGGREQYF. The CDR3 region has the DNA TGTGCCAGCAGCCGGGGAGGGCGCGAGCAGTACTTC. V and J are TRBV7-8 and TRBJ2-7, with 7 nucleotides matching TRBD2. V shed 5 bases and J 6 bases; nucleotides not matched to a gene: 4. CDR3 length: 12 amino acids. CDR1 is SGHVS and CDR2 is FQNEAQ in the germline V gene.

This rearrangement joins TRBV25-1 to TRBJ2-7; TRBD2 matches 15 bases. Trimming at V came to 4 bases and at J to 2 bases, leaving 9 bases not matched to a gene. The CDR3 length is 18 residues. Germline V CDR1 and CDR2: MGHDK, SYGVNS. CDR3 loop: CASSGWTSGRGSPYEQYF. The CDR3 DNA reads TGTGCCAGCAGTGGTTGGACTAGCGGGAGGGGGAGCCCCTACGAGCAGTACTTC.

The genes are TRBV27 and TRBJ2-1; D is perhaps TRBD2 (5 bases). CDR1 and CDR2 (germline): MNHEY, SMNVEV (reference sequence). This CDR3 spans 12 amino acids. Trimming stripped 8 bases from V and 6 bases from J, with 11 bases between. The CDR3 loop reads CASADYLNEQFF. DNA for the CDR3: TGTGCCAGCGCCGACTACCTCAATGAGCAGTTCTTC.

The rearrangement uses TRBV27 and TRBJ1-5; TRBD1 agrees at 9 bases. Germline CDR1 reads MNHEY; CDR2 reads SMNVEV (reference sequence). The CDR3 totals 18 residues. Trimming cost V 3 bases and J 0 bases; bases outside gene matches: 9. The DNA of the CDR3 is TGTGCCAGCAGTTTGTTTTGGACAGGGGCCACTAGCAATCAGCCCCAGCATTTT. Protein: CASSLFWTGATSNQPQHF.

This chain connects TRBV19 to TRBJ2-1; D ambiguous. CDR3 length: 11 residues. Germline V lookup: CDR1 LNHDA, CDR2 SQIVND (reference sequence). Trimming left V 6 bases short and J 12 bases short, with 12 bases between. The CDR3 loop is CASSGTSVQFF. The DNA of the CDR3 is TGTGCCAGTAGCGGCACCTCGGTGCAGTTCTTC.

The V and J genes are TRBV27 and TRBJ1-5, with 7 nucleotides matching TRBD1. The CDR3 is 14 amino acids. The V segment lost 4 bases and the J segment 6 bases; nucleotides outside the gene matches: 6. Per germline, CDR1 MNHEY and CDR2 SMNVEV (reference sequence). The CDR3 bases are TGTGCCAGCAGTTCGCGGACAGGTATTCAGCCCCAGCATTTT. Its translation: CASSSRTGIQPQHF.

This clone occurred a few times. V is TRBV7-9 and J is TRBJ2-1, with D perhaps TRBD2 (6 bases). V lost 6 bases to trimming and J lost 5 bases, with 8 bases between them. CDR1 is SEHNR and CDR2 is FQNEAQ in the germline V gene (reference sequence). The CDR3 totals 12 residues. CDR3 protein: CASRTSNNEQFF. CDR3 coding DNA: TGTGCCAGCAGGACTAGTAACAATGAGCAGTTCTTC.